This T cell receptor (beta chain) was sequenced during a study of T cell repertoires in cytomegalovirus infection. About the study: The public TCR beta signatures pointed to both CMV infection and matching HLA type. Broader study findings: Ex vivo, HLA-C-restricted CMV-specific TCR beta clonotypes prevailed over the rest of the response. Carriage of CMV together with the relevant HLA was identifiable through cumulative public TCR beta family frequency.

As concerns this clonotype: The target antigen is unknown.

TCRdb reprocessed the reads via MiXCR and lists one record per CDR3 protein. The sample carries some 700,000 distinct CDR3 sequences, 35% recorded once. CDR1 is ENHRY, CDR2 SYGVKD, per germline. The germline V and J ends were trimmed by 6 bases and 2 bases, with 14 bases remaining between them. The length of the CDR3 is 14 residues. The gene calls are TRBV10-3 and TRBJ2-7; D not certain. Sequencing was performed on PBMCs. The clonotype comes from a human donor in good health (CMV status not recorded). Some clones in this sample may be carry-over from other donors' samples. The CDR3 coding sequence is TGTGCCATCAGAACTTCTAAGGCGACCTACGAGCAGTACTTC. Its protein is CAIRTSKATYEQYF.